The rows below give T cell receptor beta chains drawn from one sample of a study of identical twins. MiXCR, run by TCRdb on the 5' RACE reads, gives a single entry per CDR3 protein. The data show 400,000 to 500,000 distinct CDR3 sequences, approximately 17% seen once. The specimen sequenced was naive T cells sorted from blood. Receptor source: a man aged 45 to 65 in good health. Each CDR3 is given with its conserved first and last residue. The order of the fields is D gene, CDR3 length, J gene, clone size, V gene, CDR3 protein, CDR3 DNA. A D gene is named only where the DNA matches it firmly. The size entry is marked missing in some rows and otherwise reads once, few, many or a size class.

D gene: -
CDR3 length: 16
J gene: TRBJ2-3
clone size: -
V gene: TRBV5-4
CDR3 protein: CASNKRVDGVTDTQYF
CDR3 DNA: TGTGCCAGCAACAAAAGGGTGGACGGGGTCACAGATACGCAGTATTTT

D gene: TRBD1
CDR3 length: 17
J gene: TRBJ2-1
clone size: few
V gene: TRBV20-1
CDR3 protein: CSASFLRWTGAYNEQFF
CDR3 DNA: TGCAGTGCTAGCTTTCTGCGTTGGACAGGGGCGTACAATGAGCAGTTCTTC

D gene: -
CDR3 length: 12
J gene: TRBJ2-1
clone size: -
V gene: TRBV7-9
CDR3 protein: CASCLWGNEQFF
CDR3 DNA: TGTGCCAGCTGCCTTTGGGGGAATGAGCAGTTCTTC

D gene: -
CDR3 length: 14
J gene: TRBJ1-4
clone size: -
V gene: TRBV12-3/TRBV12-4
CDR3 protein: CASSLQVAKGKLFF
CDR3 DNA: TGTGCCAGCAGTTTGCAGGTCGCCAAGGGGAAACTGTTTTTT

D gene: TRBD2
CDR3 length: 18
J gene: TRBJ2-1
clone size: -
V gene: TRBV4-2
CDR3 protein: CASSQGPPTSGGATEQFF
CDR3 DNA: TGTGCCAGCAGCCAGGGTCCACCAACTAGCGGGGGGGCCACTGAGCAGTTCTTC

D gene: -
CDR3 length: 13
J gene: TRBJ2-1
clone size: few
V gene: TRBV20-1
CDR3 protein: CSARPNRSRGQFF
CDR3 DNA: TGCAGTGCTAGGCCCAACAGGTCTCGGGGGCAGTTCTTC

D gene: -
CDR3 length: 16
J gene: TRBJ2-3
clone size: many
V gene: TRBV5-1
CDR3 protein: CASSQGGLSNTDTQYF
CDR3 DNA: TGCGCCAGCAGCCAGGGGGGGCTTTCTAACACAGATACGCAGTATTTT

D gene: TRBD2
CDR3 length: 16
J gene: TRBJ2-2
clone size: few
V gene: TRBV20-1
CDR3 protein: CSASGTSGTNTGELFF
CDR3 DNA: TGCAGTGCTTCCGGGACTAGCGGGACGAACACCGGGGAGCTGTTTTTT

D gene: -
CDR3 length: 11
J gene: TRBJ1-4
clone size: -
V gene: TRBV29-1
CDR3 protein: CSVTRGEKLFF
CDR3 DNA: TGCAGCGTTACGAGGGGGGAAAAACTGTTTTTT

D gene: TRBD2
CDR3 length: 16
J gene: TRBJ2-7
clone size: -
V gene: TRBV5-4
CDR3 protein: CASSSGLAGVGYEQYF
CDR3 DNA: TGTGCCAGCAGCTCCGGACTAGCGGGAGTAGGGTACGAGCAGTACTTC

D gene: TRBD1
CDR3 length: 14
J gene: TRBJ2-7
clone size: -
V gene: TRBV18
CDR3 protein: CASSHNTGAYEQYF
CDR3 DNA: TGTGCCAGCTCACACAATACAGGGGCCTACGAGCAGTACTTC

D gene: -
CDR3 length: 13
J gene: TRBJ2-6
clone size: -
V gene: TRBV4-3
CDR3 protein: CASSQDRANVLTF
CDR3 DNA: TGCGCCAGCAGCCAAGATCGTGCCAACGTCCTGACTTTC

D gene: -
CDR3 length: 13
J gene: TRBJ1-2
clone size: many
V gene: TRBV27
CDR3 protein: CASSSSGLGGYTF
CDR3 DNA: TGTGCCAGCAGTTCTTCAGGGCTAGGAGGCTACACCTTC

D gene: -
CDR3 length: 13
J gene: TRBJ2-5
clone size: few
V gene: TRBV7-8
CDR3 protein: CASSLGGAGTQYF
CDR3 DNA: TGTGCCAGCAGCTTAGGGGGGGCTGGGACCCAGTACTTC

D gene: TRBD2
CDR3 length: 20
J gene: TRBJ2-3
clone size: few
V gene: TRBV3-1
CDR3 protein: CASSQLGLAGGPRSTDTQYF
CDR3 DNA: TGTGCCAGCAGCCAACTCGGACTAGCGGGAGGGCCACGAAGCACAGATACGCAGTATTTT

D gene: TRBD1
CDR3 length: 18
J gene: TRBJ2-1
clone size: many
V gene: TRBV15
CDR3 protein: CATSRDWVQGRGGNEQFF
CDR3 DNA: TGTGCCACCAGCAGAGATTGGGTACAGGGGCGTGGGGGAAATGAGCAGTTCTTC

D gene: TRBD1
CDR3 length: 18
J gene: TRBJ2-1
clone size: -
V gene: TRBV5-6
CDR3 protein: CASSPRTGGIESYNEQFF
CDR3 DNA: TGTGCCAGCAGCCCCCGGACAGGGGGCATTGAATCCTACAATGAGCAGTTCTTC

D gene: -
CDR3 length: 15
J gene: TRBJ2-1
clone size: -
V gene: TRBV21-1
CDR3 protein: CASSKRTGGLNEQFF
CDR3 DNA: TGTGCCAGCAGCAAACGGACGGGAGGGCTTAATGAGCAGTTCTTC

D gene: -
CDR3 length: 18
J gene: TRBJ2-3
clone size: -
V gene: TRBV5-1
CDR3 protein: CASSFAGPKGWSTDTQYF
CDR3 DNA: TGCGCCAGCAGCTTCGCGGGTCCAAAGGGGTGGAGCACAGATACGCAGTATTTT

D gene: -
CDR3 length: 16
J gene: TRBJ2-3
clone size: -
V gene: TRBV28
CDR3 protein: CASSLSQGFSTDTQYF
CDR3 DNA: TGTGCCAGCAGTCTGAGTCAGGGGTTTTCCACAGATACGCAGTATTTT

D gene: TRBD2
CDR3 length: 16
J gene: TRBJ2-3
clone size: -
V gene: TRBV24-1
CDR3 protein: CATSDWGTSGADTQYF
CDR3 DNA: TGTGCCACCAGTGACTGGGGGACTAGCGGGGCGGATACGCAGTATTTT

D gene: TRBD1
CDR3 length: 14
J gene: TRBJ1-5
clone size: -
V gene: TRBV28
CDR3 protein: CASRTGVTNQPQHF
CDR3 DNA: TGTGCCAGCAGGACAGGGGTCACCAATCAGCCCCAGCATTTT

D gene: -
CDR3 length: 14
J gene: TRBJ2-2
clone size: -
V gene: TRBV10-3
CDR3 protein: CAISDGQATGELFF
CDR3 DNA: TGTGCCATCAGTGACGGTCAGGCTACCGGGGAGCTGTTTTTT

D gene: TRBD1
CDR3 length: 14
J gene: TRBJ1-6
clone size: few
V gene: TRBV6-2/TRBV6-3
CDR3 protein: CASSPDRGVSPLHF
CDR3 DNA: TGTGCCAGCAGCCCCGACAGGGGAGTATCACCCCTCCACTTT

D gene: -
CDR3 length: 14
J gene: TRBJ2-5
clone size: -
V gene: TRBV12-3/TRBV12-4
CDR3 protein: CASRMGLSQETQYF
CDR3 DNA: TGTGCCAGCAGAATGGGGCTGTCTCAAGAGACCCAGTACTTC

D gene: -
CDR3 length: 11
J gene: TRBJ2-1
clone size: many
V gene: TRBV6-2/TRBV6-3
CDR3 protein: CASSSINEQFF
CDR3 DNA: TGTGCCAGCAGTTCAATCAATGAGCAGTTCTTC

D gene: -
CDR3 length: 15
J gene: TRBJ2-4
clone size: many
V gene: TRBV7-2
CDR3 protein: CASSVSGASQNIQYF
CDR3 DNA: TGTGCCAGCTCCGTCTCGGGGGCCAGCCAAAACATTCAGTACTTC

D gene: TRBD1
CDR3 length: 12
J gene: TRBJ2-7
clone size: -
V gene: TRBV7-2
CDR3 protein: CASSPGGYGQYF
CDR3 DNA: TGTGCCAGCAGCCCAGGGGGCTATGGGCAGTACTTC

D gene: TRBD1
CDR3 length: 14
J gene: TRBJ2-1
clone size: many
V gene: TRBV5-1
CDR3 protein: CASRFRQGNNEQFF
CDR3 DNA: TGCGCCAGCAGGTTCCGACAGGGAAACAATGAGCAGTTCTTC

D gene: -
CDR3 length: 15
J gene: TRBJ2-2
clone size: few
V gene: TRBV5-1
CDR3 protein: CASSLVPGHTGELFF
CDR3 DNA: TGCGCCAGCAGCTTGGTCCCGGGTCACACCGGGGAGCTGTTTTTT

D gene: -
CDR3 length: 13
J gene: TRBJ2-7
clone size: many
V gene: TRBV7-9
CDR3 protein: CASSLRGNDEQYF
CDR3 DNA: TGTGCCAGCAGCTTAAGAGGGAACGACGAGCAGTACTTC

D gene: TRBD1
CDR3 length: 14
J gene: TRBJ2-7
clone size: -
V gene: TRBV27
CDR3 protein: CASSVTGGMYEQYF
CDR3 DNA: TGTGCCAGCAGTGTTACAGGGGGCATGTACGAGCAGTACTTC

D gene: TRBD2
CDR3 length: 19
J gene: TRBJ2-7
clone size: -
V gene: TRBV20-1
CDR3 protein: CSARARDFTTSAKSHEQYF
CDR3 DNA: TGCAGTGCTAGAGCTCGGGACTTCACGACTAGCGCAAAAAGTCACGAGCAGTACTTC

D gene: TRBD1
CDR3 length: 13
J gene: TRBJ1-1
clone size: -
V gene: TRBV6-2/TRBV6-3
CDR3 protein: CASTDRADTEAFF
CDR3 DNA: TGTGCCAGCACCGACAGGGCGGACACTGAAGCTTTCTTT

D gene: -
CDR3 length: 13
J gene: TRBJ2-3
clone size: -
V gene: TRBV7-9
CDR3 protein: CASSVTSTDTQYF
CDR3 DNA: TGTGCCAGCAGCGTTACTAGCACAGATACGCAGTATTTT

D gene: -
CDR3 length: 15
J gene: TRBJ2-2
clone size: few
V gene: TRBV7-3
CDR3 protein: CASSPRTRGAGELFF
CDR3 DNA: TGTGCCAGCAGCCCCCGGACAAGGGGGGCCGGGGAGCTGTTTTTT

D gene: -
CDR3 length: 14
J gene: TRBJ2-1
clone size: few
V gene: TRBV2
CDR3 protein: CASIPSGVYNEQFF
CDR3 DNA: TGTGCCAGCATTCCGAGCGGAGTATACAATGAGCAGTTCTTC

D gene: -
CDR3 length: 14
J gene: TRBJ2-2
clone size: -
V gene: TRBV7-2
CDR3 protein: CASSLDSYTGELFF
CDR3 DNA: TGTGCCAGCAGCTTAGACAGCTACACCGGGGAGCTGTTTTTT

D gene: TRBD1
CDR3 length: 14
J gene: TRBJ2-7
clone size: -
V gene: TRBV20-1
CDR3 protein: CSAGGQGATYEQYF
CDR3 DNA: TGCAGTGCGGGCGGACAGGGGGCGACCTACGAGCAGTACTTC

D gene: TRBD2
CDR3 length: 17
J gene: TRBJ2-5
clone size: -
V gene: TRBV7-2
CDR3 protein: CASSFSGRAELQETQYF
CDR3 DNA: TGTGCCAGCAGCTTTAGCGGGAGGGCGGAATTGCAAGAGACCCAGTACTTC

D gene: TRBD2
CDR3 length: 15
J gene: TRBJ2-7
clone size: few
V gene: TRBV28
CDR3 protein: CASSLELAGKYEQYF
CDR3 DNA: TGTGCCAGCAGTTTAGAACTAGCGGGGAAATACGAGCAGTACTTC

D gene: TRBD1
CDR3 length: 16
J gene: TRBJ1-2
clone size: many
V gene: TRBV20-1
CDR3 protein: CSARAGRGHLWDGYTF
CDR3 DNA: TGCAGTGCTAGAGCGGGGAGGGGGCATCTTTGGGATGGCTACACCTTC

D gene: -
CDR3 length: 15
J gene: TRBJ2-7
clone size: -
V gene: TRBV12-3/TRBV12-4
CDR3 protein: CASSLGAAATYEQYF
CDR3 DNA: TGTGCCAGCAGTTTAGGGGCAGCCGCTACCTACGAGCAGTACTTC

D gene: -
CDR3 length: 16
J gene: TRBJ2-1
clone size: medium-sized
V gene: TRBV7-9
CDR3 protein: CASSPGMASSRNEQFF
CDR3 DNA: TGTGCCAGCAGCCCCGGGATGGCCAGCTCACGCAATGAGCAGTTCTTC

D gene: -
CDR3 length: 13
J gene: TRBJ2-1
clone size: -
V gene: TRBV3-1
CDR3 protein: CASSPLSGYEQFF
CDR3 DNA: TGTGCCAGCAGCCCCCTCTCTGGCTATGAGCAGTTCTTC